What follows describes a single TCR beta chain. The V gene lost 2 bases and the J gene lost 0 bases, with 7 bases spanning the gap. The CDR3 is 14 amino acids. Germline V CDR1 and CDR2: SGHNT, YENEEA. These data come from a study of cytomegalovirus exposure and HLA in healthy donors. The PCR used 60 Vbeta and 13 Jbeta primers. Profiled with immunoSEQ multiplex PCR; TCRdb holds only in-frame clones, not every one. The profile covers some 140,000 clones, with around 72% appearing a single time and approximately 1.5% taken by the ten largest. Unrecorded immune exposure was likely among donors, who were nominally healthy when sampled.

This TCR was sampled from a woman younger than 35 in good health and CMV-seronegative. Source material: PBMCs. The chain recombines TRBV11-3 with TRBJ1-1; unclear D gene. The CDR3 coding sequence is TGTGCCAGCAGCTTATCAGGCCTGAACACTGAAGCTTTCTTT. This gives the protein CASSLSGLNTEAFF. Variable domain in full (rest from reference TRBV11-3 and TRBJ1-1): EAGVVQSPRYKIIEKKQPVAFWCNPISGHNTLYWYLQNLGQGPELLIRYENEEAVDDSQLPKDRFSAERLKGVDSTLKIQPAELGDSAVYLCASSLSGLNTEAFFGQGTRLTVV.